One T cell receptor (beta chain) is described in this entry. Looked up from germline, CDR1 is SGHRS and CDR2 is YFSETQ. The CDR3 spans 14 residues. V lost 2 bases and J 4 bases, leaving 13 bases between the germline ends. The data are from a study of blood T cell repertoires in COVID-19. How the authors handled the data: Nucleated cell number was recorded as an estimate derived from reference gene primer amplification. Produced via immunoSEQ multiplex PCR; TCRdb's table is partial and in-frame only. From that table come the V and J calls and clone size; the DNA was used to work out D and trimming. The profile shows under 150,000 clones, 80% to 85% of them singletons.

The sample consisted of peripheral blood. The V and J genes are TRBV5-1 and TRBJ2-7, with D perhaps TRBD1 (8 bases). The origin of this receptor is a human donor in a cohort sampled during active COVID-19. The CDR3 sequence is CASSLDRGGYEQYF. The CDR3 nucleotides read TGCGCCAGCAGCTTAGACAGGGGAGGGTACGAGCAGTACTTC. Supplemented by reference TRBV5-1 and TRBJ2-7, the full variable domain reads KAGVTQTPRYLIKTRGQQVTLSCSPISGHRSVSWYQQTPGQGLQFLFEYFSETQRNKGNFPGRFSGRQFSNSRSEMNVSTLELGDSALYLCASSLDRGGYEQYFGPGTRLTVT.